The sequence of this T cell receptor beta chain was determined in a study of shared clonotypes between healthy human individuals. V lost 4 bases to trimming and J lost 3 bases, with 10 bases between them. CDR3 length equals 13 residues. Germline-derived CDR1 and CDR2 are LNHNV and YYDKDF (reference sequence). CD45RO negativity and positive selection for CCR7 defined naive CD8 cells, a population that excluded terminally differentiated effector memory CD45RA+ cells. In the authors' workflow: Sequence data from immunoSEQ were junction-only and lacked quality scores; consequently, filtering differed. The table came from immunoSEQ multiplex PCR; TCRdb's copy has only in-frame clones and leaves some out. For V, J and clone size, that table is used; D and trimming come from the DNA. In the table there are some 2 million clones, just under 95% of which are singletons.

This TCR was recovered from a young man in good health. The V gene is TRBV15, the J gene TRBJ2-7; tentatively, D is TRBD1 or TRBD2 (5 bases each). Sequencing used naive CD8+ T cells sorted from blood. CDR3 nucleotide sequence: TGTGCCACCAGCAAGGGACGAAACTACGAGCAGTACTTC. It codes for CATSKGRNYEQYF.